Listed below are T cell receptor beta chains from one sample, sequenced in a study of early T cells in non-severe SARS-CoV-2 infection. TCRdb reanalysed the 5' RACE reads using MiXCR and keeps one entry per CDR3 protein. Seen here are tens of thousands of distinct CDR3 sequences, approximately 9.1% observed once, and the top ten hold about 14%. Material: whole blood, obtained at baseline. Receptor source: an adult who was a healthcare worker with PCR-confirmed SARS-CoV-2 infection or an uninfected control (not recorded which). Each CDR3 is given with its conserved first and last residue.

j_gene: TRBJ2-4; v_gene: TRBV6-2/TRBV6-3; CDR3aa: CASREGGAKNIQYF
j_gene: TRBJ2-7; v_gene: TRBV7-2; CDR3aa: CASSFTGVASYEQYF
j_gene: TRBJ2-3; v_gene: TRBV7-3; CDR3aa: CASSLIRDIAQIRSIF
j_gene: TRBJ2-7; v_gene: TRBV6-5; CDR3aa: CASSPTRTGSSYEQYF
j_gene: TRBJ2-7; v_gene: TRBV4-2; CDR3aa: CASSQVAGVQYEQYF
j_gene: TRBJ2-7; v_gene: TRBV12-3/TRBV12-4; CDR3aa: CASSLGPGSVYEQYF
j_gene: TRBJ2-7; v_gene: TRBV7-2; CDR3aa: CASSSLPSYEQYF
j_gene: TRBJ2-3; v_gene: TRBV6-6; CDR3aa: CASSYGRGWTVSTQYF
j_gene: TRBJ2-7; v_gene: TRBV25-1; CDR3aa: CASSEYGVYEQYF
j_gene: TRBJ2-5; v_gene: TRBV6-1; CDR3aa: CASSRQPQGETQYF
j_gene: TRBJ2-5; v_gene: TRBV5-1; CDR3aa: CASSLGPTEQETQYF
j_gene: TRBJ2-5; v_gene: TRBV12-3/TRBV12-4; CDR3aa: CASSLVGGVETQYF
j_gene: TRBJ2-1; v_gene: TRBV28; CDR3aa: CASSEGTSGRANEQFF
j_gene: TRBJ1-2; v_gene: TRBV14; CDR3aa: CASSQVNLRTYGYTF
j_gene: TRBJ1-1; v_gene: TRBV18; CDR3aa: CASSPPGRNTEAFF
j_gene: TRBJ2-1; v_gene: TRBV6-2/TRBV6-3; CDR3aa: CASSDPGRPYGEQFF